This TCR beta chain originates from a study of blood T cell repertoires in COVID-19 (TCRdb year 2020). Study-wide context: Collaborator samples came from the United States, Italy and Spain and covered acute and convalescent phases of COVID-19. The samples were drawn from two sources: the first 160 participants of the ongoing ImmuneRACE study, and 1,000 to 1,500 subjects contributed by 6 global collaborators. Where available, HLA class I and class II types were taken from metadata supplied by the sample provider and were not determined by assay-based typing. The repertoires were made available in a free public database intended to serve as a resource for research on the immune response to SARS-CoV-2. A de-identified subject ID, COVID-19 status, age in years and sex were almost always included in the sample metadata. The prospective study material was composed of cDNA or gDNA derived from T cells, B-cell-depleted T cells, or PBMCs. The dataset comprised deeply sampled blood TCRbeta repertoires from subjects exposed to, actively infected with, or recovered from COVID-19. Study-wide conclusions, independent of this receptor: How much clinical and demographic metadata was included differed by source and by participant, and the metadata was provided uncurated.

The collaborating institutions used their own protocols to collect whole blood in K2EDTA tubes. Collaborator samples were shipped for TCRbeta analysis as frozen whole blood, isolated PBMCs, or DNA extracted from either sample type. V and J are truncated by 7 bases and 0 bases respectively, leaving an intervening sequence of 12 bases. CDR1 and CDR2 are drawn from the germline V gene: SGHAT, FQNNGV. Inclusive of the bounding cysteine and phenylalanine, the CDR3 is 14 residues long. The only DNA kept is the CDR3, 42 bases in frame from the first base. The immunoSEQ Assay, a bias-controlled multiplex PCR, was used to amplify TCRbeta CDR3 regions from genomic DNA. The original methods were these. The number of nucleated cells in each sample was estimated from the amplification of reference gene primers within the assay. To quantify the absolute abundance of each unique TCRbeta CDR3 rearrangement, sequence reads were collapsed and filtered. For each sample, productive Simpson clonality was calculated as the square root of Simpson's diversity index over productive rearrangements. Drawn from immuneACCESS, this table holds only the in-frame rearrangements with V and J called that TCRdb kept. Clones are partly lost; checked studies trace under half to an unresolved V gene and leave the rest unexplained. V and J calls and clone size are copied from that table; D and trimming were computed from the DNA. For this sample the table gives 190,000 or so clones, of which around 90% were detected only once. 0.62% of the sample goes to the ten largest clones.

Comments on this clone: This clone's antigen is unknown. Per-base qualities were not stored, and no clone one base away is much larger.

Material: peripheral blood. The chain was built from TRBV11-2 and TRBJ1-2; perhaps TRBD1 is the D gene, with 6 bases matching. The source is a man aged 50 or older with acute or convalescent COVID-19. The DNA sequence is as follows: TGTGCCAGCAATGACAGGCGAACTAACTATGGCTACACCTTC. This is translated as CASNDRRTNYGYTF.